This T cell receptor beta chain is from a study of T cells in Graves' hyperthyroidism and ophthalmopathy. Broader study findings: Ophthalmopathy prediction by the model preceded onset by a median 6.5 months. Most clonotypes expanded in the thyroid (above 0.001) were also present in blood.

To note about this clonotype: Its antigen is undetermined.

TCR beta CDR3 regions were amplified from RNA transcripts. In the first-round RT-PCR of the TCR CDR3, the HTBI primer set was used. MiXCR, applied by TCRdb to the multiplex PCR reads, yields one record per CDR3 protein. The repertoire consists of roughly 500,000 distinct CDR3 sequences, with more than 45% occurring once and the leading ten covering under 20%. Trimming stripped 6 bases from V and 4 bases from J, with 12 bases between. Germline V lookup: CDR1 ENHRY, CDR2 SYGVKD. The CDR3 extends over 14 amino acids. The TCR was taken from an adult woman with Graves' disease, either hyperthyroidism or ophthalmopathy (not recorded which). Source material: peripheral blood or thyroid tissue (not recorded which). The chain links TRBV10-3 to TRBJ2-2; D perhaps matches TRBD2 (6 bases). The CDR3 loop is CAIRMAGSTGELFF. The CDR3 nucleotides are TGTGCCATCAGGATGGCGGGAAGCACCGGGGAGCTGTTTTTT.